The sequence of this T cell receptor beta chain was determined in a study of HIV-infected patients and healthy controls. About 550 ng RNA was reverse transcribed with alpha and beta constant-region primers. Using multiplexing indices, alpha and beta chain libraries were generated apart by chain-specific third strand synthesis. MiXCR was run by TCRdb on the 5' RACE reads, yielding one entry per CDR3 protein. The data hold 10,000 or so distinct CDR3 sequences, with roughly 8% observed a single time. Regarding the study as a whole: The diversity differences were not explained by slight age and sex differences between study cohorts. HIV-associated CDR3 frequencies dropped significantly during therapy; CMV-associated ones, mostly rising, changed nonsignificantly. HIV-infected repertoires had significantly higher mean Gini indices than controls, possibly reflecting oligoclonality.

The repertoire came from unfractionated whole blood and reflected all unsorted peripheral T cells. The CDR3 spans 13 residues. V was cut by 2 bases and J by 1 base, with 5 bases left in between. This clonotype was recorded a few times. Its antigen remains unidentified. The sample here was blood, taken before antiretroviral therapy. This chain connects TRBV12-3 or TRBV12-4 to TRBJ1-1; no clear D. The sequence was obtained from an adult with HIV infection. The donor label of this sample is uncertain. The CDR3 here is CASSLQRNTEAFF. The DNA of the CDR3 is TGTGCCAGCAGTTTACAGAGGAACACTGAAGCTTTCTTT.